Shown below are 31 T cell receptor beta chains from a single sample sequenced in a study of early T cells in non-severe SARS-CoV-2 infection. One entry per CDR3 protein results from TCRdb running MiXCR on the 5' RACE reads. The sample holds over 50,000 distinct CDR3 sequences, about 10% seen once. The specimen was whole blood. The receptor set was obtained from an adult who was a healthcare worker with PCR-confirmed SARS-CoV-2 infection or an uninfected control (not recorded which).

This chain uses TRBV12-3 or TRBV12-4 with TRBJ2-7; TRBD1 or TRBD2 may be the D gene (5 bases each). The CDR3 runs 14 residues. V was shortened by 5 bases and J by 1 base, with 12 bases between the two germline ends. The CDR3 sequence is CASSQQGPSYEQYF. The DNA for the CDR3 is TGTGCCAGCAGTCAGCAGGGACCTTCCTACGAGCAGTACTTC.

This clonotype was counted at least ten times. In DNA form, the CDR3 reads TGCGCCAGCAGCTCACTACTAGCGGGGGCTCCAGGGTACACGCAGTATTTT. This codes for CASSSLLAGAPGYTQYF. J is TRBJ2-3 and V is TRBV5-1; 11 bases fit TRBD2. The germline gives CDR1 SGHRS, CDR2 YFSETQ. The trim removed 3 bases at V and 9 bases at J, leaving 15 bases unmatched. The CDR3 spans 17 residues.

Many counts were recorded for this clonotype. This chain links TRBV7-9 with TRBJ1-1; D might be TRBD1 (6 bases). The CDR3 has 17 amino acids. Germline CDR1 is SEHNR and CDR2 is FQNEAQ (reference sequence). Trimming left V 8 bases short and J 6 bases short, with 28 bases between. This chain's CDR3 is CASLQSSGGAWVAEAFF. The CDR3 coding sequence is TGTGCCAGCCTCCAATCATCGGGGGGCGCGTGGGTCGCTGAAGCTTTCTTT.

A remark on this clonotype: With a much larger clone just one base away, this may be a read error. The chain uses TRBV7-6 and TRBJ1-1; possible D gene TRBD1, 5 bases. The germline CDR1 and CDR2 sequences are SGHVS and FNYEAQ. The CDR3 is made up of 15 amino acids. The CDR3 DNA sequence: TGTGCCAGCAGCTTAGACGCAGGGTGGAACACTGAAGCTTACTTT. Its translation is CASSLDAGWNTEAYF.

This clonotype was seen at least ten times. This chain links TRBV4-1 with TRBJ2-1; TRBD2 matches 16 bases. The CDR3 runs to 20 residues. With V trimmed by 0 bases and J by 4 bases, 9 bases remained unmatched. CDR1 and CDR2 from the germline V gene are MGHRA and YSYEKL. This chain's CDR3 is CASSQDPPGTSGGGYNEQFF. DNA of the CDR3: TGCGCCAGCAGCCAAGACCCCCCTGGGACTAGCGGGGGGGGGTACAATGAGCAGTTCTTC.

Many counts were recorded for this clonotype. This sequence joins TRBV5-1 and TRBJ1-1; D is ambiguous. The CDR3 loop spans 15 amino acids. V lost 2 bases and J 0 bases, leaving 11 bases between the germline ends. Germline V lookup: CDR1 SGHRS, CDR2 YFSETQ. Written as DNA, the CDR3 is TGCGCCAGCAGCTTCGGGCGCGCCATGAACACTGAAGCTTTCTTT. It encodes CASSFGRAMNTEAFF.

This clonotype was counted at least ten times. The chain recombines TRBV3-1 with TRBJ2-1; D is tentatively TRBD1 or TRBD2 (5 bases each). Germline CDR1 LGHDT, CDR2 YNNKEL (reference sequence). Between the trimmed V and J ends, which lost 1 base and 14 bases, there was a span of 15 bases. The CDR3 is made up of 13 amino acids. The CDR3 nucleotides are TGTGCCAGCAGCCAAGGGGACGTGGGGATGGAGTTCTTC. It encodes CASSQGDVGMEFF.

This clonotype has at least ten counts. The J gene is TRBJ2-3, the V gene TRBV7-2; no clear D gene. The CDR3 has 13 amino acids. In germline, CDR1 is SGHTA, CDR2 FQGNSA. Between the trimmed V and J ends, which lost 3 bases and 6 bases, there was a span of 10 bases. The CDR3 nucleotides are TGTGCCAGCAGCTTGGACGCCCCGGATACGCAGTATTTT. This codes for CASSLDAPDTQYF.

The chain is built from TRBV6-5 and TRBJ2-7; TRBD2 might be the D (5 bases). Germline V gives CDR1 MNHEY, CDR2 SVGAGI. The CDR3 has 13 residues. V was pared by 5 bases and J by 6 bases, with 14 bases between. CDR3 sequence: CASSGLTRSEQYF. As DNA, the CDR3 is TGTGCCAGCAGTGGACTTACCCGGTCCGAGCAGTACTTC.

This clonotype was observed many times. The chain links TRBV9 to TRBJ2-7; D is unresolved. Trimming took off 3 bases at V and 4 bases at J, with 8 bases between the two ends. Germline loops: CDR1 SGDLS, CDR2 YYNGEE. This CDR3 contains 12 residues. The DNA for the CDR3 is TGTGCCAGCAGCGGACCCGGATACGAGCAGTACTTC. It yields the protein CASSGPGYEQYF.

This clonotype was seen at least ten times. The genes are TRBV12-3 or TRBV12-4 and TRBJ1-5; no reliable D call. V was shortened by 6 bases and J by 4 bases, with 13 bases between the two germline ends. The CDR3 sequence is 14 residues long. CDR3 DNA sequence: TGTGCCAGCAGGGCCCCGATTGTAAATCAGCCCCAGCATTTT. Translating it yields CASRAPIVNQPQHF.

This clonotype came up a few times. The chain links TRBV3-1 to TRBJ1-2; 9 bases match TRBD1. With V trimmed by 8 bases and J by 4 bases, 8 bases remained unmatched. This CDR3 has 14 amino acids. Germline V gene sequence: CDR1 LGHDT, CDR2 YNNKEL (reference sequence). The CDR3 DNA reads TGTGCCAGCCATTCCGGGACAGGGAGCTATGGCTACACCTTC. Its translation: CASHSGTGSYGYTF. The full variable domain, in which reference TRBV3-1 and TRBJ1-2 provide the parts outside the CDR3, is DTAVSQTPKYLVTQMGNDKSIKCEQNLGHDTMYWYKQDSKKFLKIMFSYNNKELIINETVPNRFSPKSPDKAHLNLHINSLELGDSAVYFCASHSGTGSYGYTFGSGTRLTVV.

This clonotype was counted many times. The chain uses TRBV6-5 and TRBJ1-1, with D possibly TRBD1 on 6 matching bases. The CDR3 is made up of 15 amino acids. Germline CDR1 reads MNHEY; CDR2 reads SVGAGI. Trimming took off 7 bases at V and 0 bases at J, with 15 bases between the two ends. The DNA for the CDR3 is TGTGCCAGCATCTTCCGGGACACCCTGAACACTGAAGCTTTCTTT. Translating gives CASIFRDTLNTEAFF.

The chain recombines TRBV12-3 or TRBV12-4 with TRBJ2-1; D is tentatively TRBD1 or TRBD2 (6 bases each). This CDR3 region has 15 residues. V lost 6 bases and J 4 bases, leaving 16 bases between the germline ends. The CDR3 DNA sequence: TGTGCCAGCAGCCACAGGGAGCGGGCTTACAATGAGCAGTTCTTC. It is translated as CASSHRERAYNEQFF.

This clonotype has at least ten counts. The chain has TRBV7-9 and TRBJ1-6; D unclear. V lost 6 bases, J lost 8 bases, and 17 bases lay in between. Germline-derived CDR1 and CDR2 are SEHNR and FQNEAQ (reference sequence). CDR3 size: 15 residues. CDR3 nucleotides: TGTGCCAGCAGTCCTTATGGGTCCGGGGATTCACCCCTCCACTTT. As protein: CASSPYGSGDSPLHF.

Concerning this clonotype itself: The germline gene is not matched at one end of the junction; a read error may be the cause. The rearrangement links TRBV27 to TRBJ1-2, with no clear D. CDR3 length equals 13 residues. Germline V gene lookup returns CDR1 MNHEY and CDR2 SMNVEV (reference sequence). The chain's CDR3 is CAGSFSAIVGYTF. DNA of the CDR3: TGTGCCGGCAGTTTCAGTGCCATCGTTGGCTACACCTTC.

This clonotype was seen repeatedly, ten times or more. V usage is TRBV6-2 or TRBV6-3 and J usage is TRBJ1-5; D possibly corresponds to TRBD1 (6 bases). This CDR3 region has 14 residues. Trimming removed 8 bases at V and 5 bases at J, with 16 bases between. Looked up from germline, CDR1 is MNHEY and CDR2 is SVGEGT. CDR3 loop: CASSRGGGDQPQHF. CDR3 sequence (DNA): TGTGCCAGCTCCCGAGGGGGGGGTGATCAGCCCCAGCATTTT.

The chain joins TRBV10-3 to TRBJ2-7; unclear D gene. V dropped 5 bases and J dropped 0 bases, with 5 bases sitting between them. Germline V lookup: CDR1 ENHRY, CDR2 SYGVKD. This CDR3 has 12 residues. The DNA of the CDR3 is TGTGCCATCAGTTTAGCCTCCTACGAGCAGTACTTC. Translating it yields CAISLASYEQYF.

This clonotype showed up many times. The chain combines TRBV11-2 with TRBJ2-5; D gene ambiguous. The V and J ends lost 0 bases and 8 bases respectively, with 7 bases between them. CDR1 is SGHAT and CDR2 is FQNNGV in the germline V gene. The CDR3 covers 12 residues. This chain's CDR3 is CASSLDLDTQYF. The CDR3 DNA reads TGTGCCAGCAGCTTAGACCTAGATACCCAGTACTTC.

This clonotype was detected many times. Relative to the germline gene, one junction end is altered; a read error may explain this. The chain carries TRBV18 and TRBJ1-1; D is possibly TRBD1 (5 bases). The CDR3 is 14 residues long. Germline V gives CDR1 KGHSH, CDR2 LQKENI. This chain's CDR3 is CASSPRQGDTEAFF. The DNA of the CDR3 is TGTGCCAGCTCACCGCGGCAGGGAGACACGGAAGCTTTCTTT.

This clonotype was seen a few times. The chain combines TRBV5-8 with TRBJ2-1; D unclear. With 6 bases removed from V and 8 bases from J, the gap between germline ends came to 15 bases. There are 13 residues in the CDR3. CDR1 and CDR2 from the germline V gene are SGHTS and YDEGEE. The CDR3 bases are TGTGCCAGCACCCCCTCGGGTATTCATGAGCAGTTCTTC. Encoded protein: CASTPSGIHEQFF.

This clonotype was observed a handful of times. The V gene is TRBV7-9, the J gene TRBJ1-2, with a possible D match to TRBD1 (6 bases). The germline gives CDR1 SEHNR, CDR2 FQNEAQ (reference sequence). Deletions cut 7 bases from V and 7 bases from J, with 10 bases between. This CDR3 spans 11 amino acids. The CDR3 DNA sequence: TGTGCCAGCACGAGGGGGGCTGGCTACACCTTC. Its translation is CASTRGAGYTF.

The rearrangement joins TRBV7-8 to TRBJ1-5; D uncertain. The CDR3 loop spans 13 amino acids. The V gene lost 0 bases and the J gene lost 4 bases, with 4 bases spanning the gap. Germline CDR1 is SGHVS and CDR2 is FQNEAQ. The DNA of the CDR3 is TGTGCCAGCAGCTTAGCCTATAATCAGCCCCAGCATTTT. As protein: CASSLAYNQPQHF.

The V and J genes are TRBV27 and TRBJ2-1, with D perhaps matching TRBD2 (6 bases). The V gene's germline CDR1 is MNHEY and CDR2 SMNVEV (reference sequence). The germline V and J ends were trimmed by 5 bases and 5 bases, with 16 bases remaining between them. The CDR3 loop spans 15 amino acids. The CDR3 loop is CASSAGRRADNEQFF. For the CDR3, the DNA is TGTGCCAGCAGTGCGGGACGACGCGCCGACAATGAGCAGTTCTTC.

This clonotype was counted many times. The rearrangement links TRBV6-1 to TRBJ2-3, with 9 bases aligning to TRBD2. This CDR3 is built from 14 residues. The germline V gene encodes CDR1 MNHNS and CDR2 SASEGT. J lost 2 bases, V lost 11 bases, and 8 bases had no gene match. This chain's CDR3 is CAVASGVTTDTQYF. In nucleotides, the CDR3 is TGTGCCGTGGCTAGCGGGGTTACCACAGATACGCAGTATTTT.

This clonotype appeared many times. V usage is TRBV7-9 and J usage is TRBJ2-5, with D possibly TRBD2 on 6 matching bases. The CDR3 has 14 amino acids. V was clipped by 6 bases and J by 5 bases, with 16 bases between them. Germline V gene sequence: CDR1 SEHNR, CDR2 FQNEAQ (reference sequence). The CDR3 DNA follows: TGTGCCAGCAGTGGAGGGACCGGCAAGGAGACCCAGTACTTC. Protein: CASSGGTGKETQYF.

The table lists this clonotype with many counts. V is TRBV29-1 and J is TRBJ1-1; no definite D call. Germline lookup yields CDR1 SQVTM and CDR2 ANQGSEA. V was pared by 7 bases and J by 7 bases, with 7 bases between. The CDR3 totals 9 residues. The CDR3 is CSDPVEAFF. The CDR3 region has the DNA TGCAGCGACCCAGTTGAAGCTTTCTTT.

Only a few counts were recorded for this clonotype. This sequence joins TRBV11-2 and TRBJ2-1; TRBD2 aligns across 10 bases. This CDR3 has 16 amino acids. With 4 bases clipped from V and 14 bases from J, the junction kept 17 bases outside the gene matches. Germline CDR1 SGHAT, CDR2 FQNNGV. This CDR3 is CASSSNALTSGPVEFF. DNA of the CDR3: TGTGCCAGCAGCTCTAACGCCCTGACTAGCGGGCCGGTGGAGTTCTTC. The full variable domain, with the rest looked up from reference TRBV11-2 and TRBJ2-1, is EAGVAQSPRYKIIEKRQSVAFWCNPISGHATLYWYQQILGQGPKLLIQFQNNGVVDDSQLPKDRFSAERLKGVDSTLKIQPAKLEDSAVYLCASSSNALTSGPVEFFGPGTRLTVL.

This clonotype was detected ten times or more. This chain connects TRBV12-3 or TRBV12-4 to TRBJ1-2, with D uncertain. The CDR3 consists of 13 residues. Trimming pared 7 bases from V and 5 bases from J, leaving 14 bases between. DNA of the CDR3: TGTGCCAGCACCGCGAACCCCCCTTATGGCTACACCTTC. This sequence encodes CASTANPPYGYTF.

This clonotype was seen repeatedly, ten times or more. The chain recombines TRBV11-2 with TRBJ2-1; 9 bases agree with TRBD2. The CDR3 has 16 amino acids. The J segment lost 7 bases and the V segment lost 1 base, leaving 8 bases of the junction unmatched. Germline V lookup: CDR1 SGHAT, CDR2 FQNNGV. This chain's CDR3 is CASSLVRRGGLNEQFF. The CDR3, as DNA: TGTGCCAGCAGCTTAGTCCGGCGGGGGGGCCTTAATGAGCAGTTCTTC.

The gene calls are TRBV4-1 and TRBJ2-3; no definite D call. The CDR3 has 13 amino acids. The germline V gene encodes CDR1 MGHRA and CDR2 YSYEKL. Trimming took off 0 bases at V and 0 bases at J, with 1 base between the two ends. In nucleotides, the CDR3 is TGCGCCAGCAGCCAAGAGAGCACAGATACGCAGTATTTT. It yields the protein CASSQESTDTQYF.